A single sample is the source of the 27 T cell receptor beta chains below, sequenced in a study of cytomegalovirus exposure and HLA in healthy donors. Assay used: immunoSEQ multiplex PCR; TCRdb lists only in-frame clones, some missing. The sample consists of 110,000 or so clones, 86% of them appearing once. The sequenced sample was PBMCs. These receptors were obtained from a man aged 18 to 29 in good health and CMV-seronegative.

This clone came up a few times. The chain carries TRBV6-5 and TRBJ2-7; 8 bases match TRBD1. The CDR3 has 13 amino acids. In germline, CDR1 is MNHEY, CDR2 SVGAGI. V lost 7 bases and J lost 4; bases outside the gene matches: 6. CDR3 protein: CASTSGTGYEQYF. In DNA form, the CDR3 reads TGTGCCAGCACCTCAGGGACAGGTTACGAGCAGTACTTC.

The V call is TRBV6-1, the J call TRBJ2-3, with TRBD1 as a possible D gene (5 bases). The length of the CDR3 is 15 residues. Germline V lookup: CDR1 MNHNS, CDR2 SASEGT. The V gene lost 4 bases and the J gene lost 2 bases, with 13 bases spanning the gap. CDR3 sequence (DNA): TGTGCCAGCAGTGTCAGGGCGGAATACACAGATACGCAGTATTTT. This codes for CASSVRAEYTDTQYF.

The rearrangement joins TRBV6-4 to TRBJ1-1; D is perhaps TRBD1 (6 bases). V was trimmed by 6 bases and J by 1 base, leaving 9 bases between them. CDR3 length: 13 residues. In germline, CDR1 is MRHNA, CDR2 SNTAGT. CDR3 coding DNA: TGTGCCAGCAGACAGACAGGGAACACTGAAGCTTTCTTT. Protein sequence: CASRQTGNTEAFF.

This chain joins TRBV7-2 and TRBJ1-5, with D possibly matching TRBD1 (6 bases). V dropped 6 bases and J dropped 3 bases, with 9 bases sitting between them. The CDR3 covers 13 residues. Looked up from germline, CDR1 is SGHTA and CDR2 is FQGNSA. The CDR3 is CASSTGINQPQHF. The CDR3 bases are TGTGCCAGCAGTACAGGGATCAATCAGCCCCAGCATTTT.

This chain links TRBV10-3 with TRBJ1-1, with a possible D match to TRBD1 (6 bases). The germline V and J ends were trimmed by 5 bases and 5 bases, with 18 bases remaining between them. CDR1 is ENHRY, CDR2 SYGVKD, per germline. The CDR3 is 15 residues long. The CDR3 DNA reads as TGTGCCATCAGTTCTTGGGGCCAAGGGGGAACTGAAGCTTTCTTT. Amino acid sequence: CAISSWGQGGTEAFF.

The V and J genes are TRBV19 and TRBJ2-1; 7 nucleotides agree with TRBD1. CDR1 and CDR2 from the germline V gene are LNHDA and SQIVND (reference sequence). With 6 bases clipped from V and 0 bases from J, the junction kept 5 bases outside the gene matches. The CDR3 is 15 amino acids. CDR3 region: CASRKQGLSYNEQFF. As DNA, the CDR3 is TGTGCCAGTAGGAAACAGGGGCTCTCCTACAATGAGCAGTTCTTC. The complete variable domain, with remaining parts taken from reference TRBV19 and TRBJ2-1, reads DGGITQSPKYLFRKEGQNVTLSCEQNLNHDAMYWYRQDPGQGLRLIYYSQIVNDFQKGDIAEGYSVSREKKESFPLTVTSAQKNPTAFYLCASRKQGLSYNEQFFGPGTRLTVL.

The V and J genes are TRBV27 and TRBJ2-7, with 10 bases identical to TRBD2. V trimming: 4 bases; J trimming: 4 bases; junction bases outside the gene matches: 7. The CDR3 spans 15 residues. CDR1 is MNHEY, CDR2 SMNVEV, per germline (reference sequence). CDR3 DNA sequence: TGTGCCAGCAGTTCGTCTAGCGGGAGTCTATACGAGCAGTACTTC. This gives the protein CASSSSSGSLYEQYF.

The chain recombines TRBV7-6 with TRBJ2-7, with TRBD2 matching 9 bases. The CDR3 runs to 17 residues. From germline, CDR1 is SGHVS and CDR2 FNYEAQ. V was pared by 1 base and J by 4 bases, with 11 bases of the junction left unmatched. The CDR3 region is CASSLGGAGGLPYEQYF. The CDR3 coding sequence is TGTGCCAGCAGCTTAGGTGGAGCGGGGGGTCTCCCTTACGAGCAGTACTTC.

V usage is TRBV25-1 and J usage is TRBJ2-6, with 8 bases matching TRBD2. CDR3 size: 16 residues. Germline V gene sequence: CDR1 MGHDK, CDR2 SYGVNS. The junction had 5 bases not matched to a gene; V was cut back by 5 bases and J by 2 bases. The chain's CDR3 is CASSTGRGAGANVLTF. CDR3 in DNA: TGTGCCAGCAGTACCGGGCGGGGGGCTGGGGCCAACGTCCTGACTTTC.

The rearrangement links TRBV5-1 to TRBJ2-2; D may be TRBD2 (5 bases). Germline V gene sequence: CDR1 SGHRS, CDR2 YFSETQ. There are 16 residues in the CDR3. Trimming shortened V by 2 bases and J by 1 base, and 12 bases separated the two germline ends. This chain's CDR3 is CASSLFLAGNTGELFF. As DNA, the CDR3 is TGCGCCAGCAGCTTATTTCTAGCCGGGAACACCGGGGAGCTGTTTTTT.

This clone was observed a single time. V is TRBV4-2 and J is TRBJ2-7, with D perhaps matching TRBD2 (6 bases). From germline, CDR1 is LGHNA and CDR2 YNFKEQ. Between the trimmed V and J ends, which lost 5 bases and 0 bases, there was a span of 20 bases. The CDR3 extends over 17 amino acids. CDR3 loop: CASSDQTGLRSSYEQYF. CDR3 DNA sequence: TGTGCCAGCAGCGATCAAACGGGACTCAGAAGCTCCTACGAGCAGTACTTC.

The rearrangement uses TRBV5-4 and TRBJ2-5; 8 bases are a match to TRBD1. Trimming removed 1 base from V and 5 bases from J; junction bases left unmatched: 7. CDR3 length: 15 amino acids. The germline gives CDR1 SGHNT, CDR2 YYREEE (reference sequence). As DNA, the CDR3 is TGTGCCAGCAGCTTGATGGTCAGGGGGCACGAGACCCAGTACTTC. As protein: CASSLMVRGHETQYF. The whole variable domain, filled in from reference TRBV5-4 and TRBJ2-5, reads ETGVTQSPTHLIKTRGQQVTLRCSSQSGHNTVSWYQQALGQGPQFIFQYYREEENGRGNFPPRFSGLQFPNYSSELNVNALELDDSALYLCASSLMVRGHETQYFGPGTRLLVL.

The chain is built from TRBV5-4 and TRBJ1-1, with D unclear. Germline values: CDR1 SGHNT, CDR2 YYREEE (reference sequence). The V gene lost 4 bases and the J gene lost 4 bases, with 14 bases spanning the gap. The CDR3 length is 14 residues. CDR3 in amino acids: CASSPHPERTEAFF. The CDR3 region has the DNA TGTGCCAGCAGCCCCCACCCTGAGCGCACTGAAGCTTTCTTT. The whole variable domain, filled in from reference TRBV5-4 and TRBJ1-1, reads ETGVTQSPTHLIKTRGQQVTLRCSSQSGHNTVSWYQQALGQGPQFIFQYYREEENGRGNFPPRFSGLQFPNYSSELNVNALELDDSALYLCASSPHPERTEAFFGQGTRLTVV.

The V gene is TRBV2, the J gene TRBJ1-1; D unclear. The CDR3 length is 13 residues. Germline V gene lookup returns CDR1 SNHLY and CDR2 FYNNEI. Trimming left V 8 bases short and J 1 base short, with 11 bases between. The CDR3 region has the DNA TGTGCCAGCGGGCCAGGCCCGAACACTGAAGCTTTCTTT. Residues: CASGPGPNTEAFF.

The V call is TRBV7-6, the J call TRBJ2-1; the match to TRBD1 covers 12 bases. CDR1 is SGHVS, CDR2 FNYEAQ, per germline. Trimming at V came to 6 bases and at J to 6 bases, leaving 3 bases not matched to a gene. The CDR3 has 14 amino acids. CDR3 in DNA: TGTGCCAGCAGTCGGGACAGGGGGCTCAATGAGCAGTTCTTC. It yields the protein CASSRDRGLNEQFF. The full variable domain, rest sourced from reference TRBV7-6 and TRBJ2-1, is GAGVSQSPRYKVTKRGQDVALRCDPISGHVSLYWYRQALGQGPEFLTYFNYEAQQDKSGLPNDRFSAERPEGSISTLTIQRTEQRDSAMYRCASSRDRGLNEQFFGPGTRLTVL.

This rearrangement joins TRBV7-2 to TRBJ1-1; TRBD1 aligns across 7 bases. V lost 0 bases and J lost 11; bases outside the gene matches: 6. CDR3 length: 13 amino acids. Germline V gene lookup returns CDR1 SGHTA and CDR2 FQGNSA. The CDR3 sequence: CASSLAGGPGAFF. The DNA for the CDR3 is TGTGCCAGCAGCTTAGCAGGGGGCCCGGGGGCTTTCTTT.

The chain uses TRBV27 and TRBJ2-5, with 11 bases identical to TRBD1. The germline V gene has CDR1 MNHEY and CDR2 SMNVEV (reference sequence). Losses at the gene ends were 4 bases for V and 3 bases for J; bases not matched to a gene: 4. The CDR3 length is 15 residues. CDR3 nucleotide sequence: TGTGCCAGCAGTTCTCCGGGACAGGGGGAAGAGACCCAGTACTTC. Translation: CASSSPGQGEETQYF.

J is TRBJ2-2 and V is TRBV30, with 8 bases identical to TRBD2. Unmatched junction bases numbered 2, after V lost 4 bases and J lost 4 bases. Germline V gives CDR1 GTSNPN, CDR2 SVGIG (reference sequence). The CDR3 consists of 13 residues. CDR3 protein: CAWTAGGTGELFF. Here the CDR3 DNA reads TGTGCCTGGACGGCGGGGGGCACCGGGGAGCTGTTTTTT.

Only one count was recorded for this clone. The chain has TRBV29-1 and TRBJ1-2; the match to TRBD1 covers 7 bases. The CDR3 sequence is 14 residues long. The V segment lost 7 bases and the J segment 0 bases; nucleotides outside the gene matches: 8. Looked up from germline, CDR1 is SQVTM and CDR2 is ANQGSEA. The CDR3 coding sequence is TGCAGCGCCGCCGGGACAGCCTCTAACTATGGCTACACCTTC. Its protein product is CSAAGTASNYGYTF.

The chain combines TRBV27 with TRBJ2-5; D ambiguous. With 5 bases removed from V and 5 bases from J, the gap between germline ends came to 12 bases. This CDR3 is 13 amino acids long. In germline, CDR1 is MNHEY, CDR2 SMNVEV (reference sequence). This CDR3 reads CASSPRPVETQYF. Here the CDR3 DNA reads TGTGCCAGCAGTCCCAGGCCGGTGGAGACCCAGTACTTC.

This clone has only a few counts. The V call is TRBV7-9, the J call TRBJ1-3; 9 bases agree with TRBD1. The V segment lost 3 bases and the J segment 2 bases; nucleotides outside the gene matches: 5. The length of the CDR3 is 16 residues. Germline CDR1 reads SEHNR; CDR2 reads FQNEAQ (reference sequence). This CDR3 reads CASSLTGGVAGNTIYF. The CDR3 nucleotides read TGTGCCAGCAGCTTGACAGGGGGTGTTGCTGGAAACACCATATATTTT.

The chain joins TRBV27 to TRBJ2-4, with D possibly matching TRBD1 (5 bases). The CDR3 consists of 16 residues. Trimming pared 0 bases from V and 1 base from J, leaving 10 bases between. Germline V gives CDR1 MNHEY, CDR2 SMNVEV (reference sequence). CDR3 amino acids: CASSLSGVGAKNIQYF. CDR3 DNA: TGTGCCAGCAGTTTATCAGGGGTTGGGGCCAAAAACATTCAGTACTTC.

V is TRBV5-4 and J is TRBJ1-2; D remains unclear. Germline V CDR1 and CDR2: SGHNT, YYREEE (reference sequence). This CDR3 has 13 amino acids. V was clipped by 2 bases and J by 2 bases, with 7 bases between them. CDR3: CASSFSRNYGYTF. The CDR3 nucleotides are TGTGCCAGCAGCTTCTCGAGGAACTATGGCTACACCTTC.

This rearrangement joins TRBV30 to TRBJ1-5; D is possibly TRBD1 (6 bases). Germline loops: CDR1 GTSNPN, CDR2 SVGIG (reference sequence). CDR3 length: 14 amino acids. Trimming cost V 0 bases and J 5 bases, with 11 bases left between them. As DNA, the CDR3 is TGTGCCTGGAGTGTACTAGGGGGGGATCAGCCCCAGCATTTT. Translation gives CAWSVLGGDQPQHF.

Details on this clone: The germline gene is not matched at one end of the junction; a read error may be the cause. This chain links TRBV2 with TRBJ1-4; 9 bases match TRBD1. Germline CDR1 is SNHLY and CDR2 is FYNNEI. There are 14 residues in the CDR3. The DNA for the CDR3 is TGTGCCAGCAGGCCGGGACAGGGTAATCAAAAACTGTTTTTT. This codes for CASRPGQGNQKLFF. Full variable domain (rest looked up from reference TRBV2 and TRBJ1-4): EPEVTQTPSHQVTQMGQEVILRCVPISNHLYFYWYRQILGQKVEFLVSFYNNEISEKSEIFDDQFSVERPDGSNFTLKIRSTKLEDSAMYFCASRPGQGNQKLFFGSGTQLSVL.

The chain carries TRBV15 and TRBJ2-1, with 10 bases aligning to TRBD2. Per the germline V gene, CDR1 is LNHNV and CDR2 is YYDKDF (reference sequence). J lost 8 bases, V lost 0 bases, and 13 bases had no gene match. This CDR3 region has 18 residues. The CDR3 spells CATSRDLRKREGSDEQFF. CDR3 sequence (DNA): TGTGCCACCAGCAGAGATTTAAGGAAGCGGGAGGGCAGCGATGAGCAGTTCTTC.

The V and J genes are TRBV19 and TRBJ1-3; D is possibly TRBD1 (6 bases). CDR1 is LNHDA and CDR2 is SQIVND in the germline V gene (reference sequence). The CDR3 totals 16 residues. Trimming took 4 bases from V and 0 from J, leaving 13 bases between them. The DNA of the CDR3 is TGTGCCAGTAGTACTCCGGGACAAATCTCTGGAAACACCATATATTTT. This codes for CASSTPGQISGNTIYF.